A selection of T cell receptor beta chains follows, all from one sample in a study of T cell responses to AZD1222 COVID-19 vaccine. Profiling relied on immunoSEQ multiplex PCR, and the TCRdb table lists in-frame clones only, not all of them. The data show 110,000 or so clones, more than 75% seen once. Here the sequenced sample was peripheral blood, taken 28 days after the second AZD1222 dose. The receptors here all came from an adult who received the AZD1222 COVID-19 vaccine. Each CDR3 is given with its conserved first and last residue. Each record gives: J gene, V gene, CDR3 protein.

J: TRBJ1-1; V: TRBV30; CDR3: CAWRTGGTSYTEAFF
J: TRBJ1-4; V: TRBV11-2; CDR3: CASSLTVGSAGRPEKLFF
J: TRBJ2-7; V: TRBV27; CDR3: CASSPLRGGEQYF
J: TRBJ2-5; V: TRBV7-8; CDR3: CASSFGPHGEETQYF
J: TRBJ2-1; V: TRBV27; CDR3: CASSFDRALFF
J: TRBJ1-1; V: TRBV28; CDR3: CASSPGQQTFMNTEAFF
J: TRBJ1-3; V: TRBV19; CDR3: CASSYRDLSGNTIYF
J: TRBJ2-1; V: TRBV9; CDR3: CASSVGVGGGADNEQFF
J: TRBJ2-7; V: TRBV7-8; CDR3: CASSLVRRTGSPYEQYF
J: TRBJ2-7; V: TRBV9; CDR3: CASSVAGGTKYEQYF
J: TRBJ2-7; V: TRBV5-1; CDR3: CASSSIGAGSYEQYF
J: TRBJ1-1; V: TRBV5-6; CDR3: CASSFRTGADTEAFF
J: TRBJ2-7; V: TRBV19; CDR3: CASISVDYEQYF
J: TRBJ2-7; V: TRBV5-5; CDR3: CASSPLAGGTYEQYF
J: TRBJ2-1; V: TRBV27; CDR3: CASSLGSSYTYNEQFF
J: TRBJ1-2; V: TRBV12-2; CDR3: CASRPIGGRDGYTF
J: TRBJ2-1; V: TRBV29-1; CDR3: CSVVEWEGVSYNEQFF
J: TRBJ2-5; V: TRBV28; CDR3: CASSSPRTDRGPRGTQYF
J: TRBJ2-1; V: TRBV27; CDR3: CASSLAGSNPRFF
J: TRBJ1-4; V: TRBV24-1; CDR3: CATSDVGVNEKLFF
J: TRBJ2-3; V: TRBV5-1; CDR3: CASSPPIAGAPDTQYF
J: TRBJ2-7; V: TRBV18; CDR3: CASSPRVGAGENYEQYF
J: TRBJ2-7; V: TRBV18; CDR3: CASSPGSGSLDEQYF
J: TRBJ2-1; V: TRBV7-9; CDR3: CASSLGFVIPSEQFF
J: TRBJ2-1; V: TRBV11-3; CDR3: CASSSGQYNEQFF
J: TRBJ1-2; V: TRBV5-6; CDR3: CASSLDRGLNYGYTF
J: TRBJ1-5; V: TRBV6-5; CDR3: CASQGRRESNQPQHF
J: TRBJ1-2; V: TRBV19; CDR3: CASRSYRAGGYTF
J: TRBJ2-3; V: TRBV5-1; CDR3: CASSPRGQTYTDTQYF
J: TRBJ2-3; V: TRBV19; CDR3: CASSIGTGPDTQYF
J: TRBJ2-1; V: TRBV14; CDR3: CASSTRQSYNEQFF
J: TRBJ2-7; V: TRBV28; CDR3: CASSFGGGRGYEQYF
J: TRBJ1-1; V: TRBV27; CDR3: CASSLRANTEAFF
J: TRBJ1-3; V: TRBV7-9; CDR3: CASSLVANRGRSGNTIYF
J: TRBJ2-5; V: TRBV28; CDR3: CASSSLTGAHGETQYF
J: TRBJ1-6; V: TRBV2; CDR3: CASTGQGTNSPLHF
J: TRBJ2-7; V: TRBV4-3; CDR3: CASSQEVDRGLPSFYEQYF
J: TRBJ2-3; V: TRBV7-2; CDR3: CASSPGHTTDTQYF
J: TRBJ2-7; V: TRBV4-3; CDR3: CASSHGTGTYEQYF
J: TRBJ1-1; V: TRBV5-1; CDR3: CASSGTGMTRNTEAFF
J: TRBJ2-7; V: TRBV7-3; CDR3: CASSLTGTGAYEQYF
J: TRBJ1-3; V: TRBV3-1/TRBV3-2; CDR3: CASSQGDIGNTIYF
J: TRBJ2-7; V: TRBV7-9; CDR3: CASSSSSGRAYEQYF
J: TRBJ1-2; V: TRBV19; CDR3: CASKPGTGYGYTF
J: TRBJ2-2; V: TRBV30; CDR3: CARNRENTGELFF